These T cell receptor beta chains were read from a single sample in a study of identical twins. TCRdb re-called the 5' RACE reads with MiXCR, one entry per CDR3 protein. The table has 1.5 million to 2 million distinct CDR3 sequences, under 35% seen once. The sequenced sample consisted of cord blood. All receptors derive from a newborn girl in good health. Each CDR3 is given with its conserved first and last residue. The order of the fields is CDR3 length, J gene, V gene, clone size, CDR3 protein. Clone size is not always given. Where it is, it says once, few, many or a class for expanded clones.

14 TRBJ2-1 TRBV4-1 - CASRPGALYNEQFF
15 TRBJ2-5 TRBV25-1 - CASSELWAKAETQYF
14 TRBJ1-2 TRBV27 few CASSYLPGNYGYTF
14 TRBJ1-5 TRBV24-1 - CATSPRPTYQPQHF
16 TRBJ2-3 TRBV7-2 few CASSTPGGWNTDTQYF
16 TRBJ1-2 TRBV14 many CASSQASTATNYGYTF
16 TRBJ1-4 TRBV7-2 - CASSRNGQPTNEKLFF
19 TRBJ2-1 TRBV11-2 few CASSFPLPTGNRSLNEQFF
15 TRBJ1-1 TRBV7-9 - CASSLGRTGGTEAFF
13 TRBJ2-5 TRBV2 - CASRGQGRETQYF
15 TRBJ2-5 TRBV7-2 - CASSLAAAGQETQYF
13 TRBJ2-1 TRBV20-1 - CSAGGTAYNEQFF
14 TRBJ1-2 TRBV6-6 many CASLRDATNYGYTF
15 TRBJ2-1 TRBV6-5 - CASSYSSQGGNEQFF
12 TRBJ1-2 TRBV20-1 few CSARQAPAGYTF
14 TRBJ2-2 TRBV2 - CASRSDRNTGELFF
13 TRBJ2-1 TRBV5-1 - CASSLTTYDEQFF
15 TRBJ2-7 TRBV5-6 - CASSLIPGHPYEQYF
15 TRBJ1-5 TRBV6-5 - CASSYSSRGSQPQHF
15 TRBJ2-2 TRBV5-4 - CASRSSGTNTGELFF
13 TRBJ1-1 TRBV5-1 - CASSSQRNTEAFF
13 TRBJ2-1 TRBV28 many CASGSTSYNEQFF
14 TRBJ2-7 TRBV28 few CASSLVVPTYEQYF
13 TRBJ2-5 TRBV29-1 many CSVETSGRETQYF
15 TRBJ2-1 TRBV12-3/TRBV12-4 - CASSPTSGEYIEQFF
15 TRBJ1-6 TRBV11-2 - CASSIRTAENSPLHF
15 TRBJ2-7 TRBV9 few CASSAGTSNFNEQYF
15 TRBJ1-2 TRBV10-2 - CASSEEGGKGYGCTF
12 TRBJ1-4 TRBV6-1 - CASTARAEKLFF
16 TRBJ2-3 TRBV10-3 - CAPGPRDLMGTDTQYF